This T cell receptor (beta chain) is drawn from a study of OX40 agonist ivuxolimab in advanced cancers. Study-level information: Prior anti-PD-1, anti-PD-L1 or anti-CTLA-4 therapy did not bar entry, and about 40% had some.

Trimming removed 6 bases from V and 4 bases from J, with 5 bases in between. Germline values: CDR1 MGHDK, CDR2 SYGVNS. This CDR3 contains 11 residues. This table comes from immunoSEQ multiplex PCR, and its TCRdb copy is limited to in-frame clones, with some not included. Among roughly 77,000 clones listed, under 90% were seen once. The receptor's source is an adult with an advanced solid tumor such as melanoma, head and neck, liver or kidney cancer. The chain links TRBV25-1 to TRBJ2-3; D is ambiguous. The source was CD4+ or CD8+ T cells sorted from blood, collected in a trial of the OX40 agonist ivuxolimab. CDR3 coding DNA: TGTGCCAGCAGCTACTCAGATACGCAGTATTTT. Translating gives CASSYSDTQYF.